These 28 T cell receptor beta chains were sequenced from one sample in a study of cytomegalovirus exposure and HLA in healthy donors. 13 Jbeta primers and 60 Vbeta primers were used for the PCR. Measured with immunoSEQ multiplex PCR; TCRdb has only the in-frame clones, and not every one. The data show about 240,000 clones, roughly 84% seen once. The sequencing input was PBMCs. Receptors originate from a girl aged 2-10 years in good health and CMV-seronegative.

This rearrangement joins TRBV21-1 to TRBJ1-2; the table's D call, TRBD1, was not checked against the DNA. TRBV21-1 is assigned pseudogene status. The CDR3 is made up of 13 amino acids. The CDR3 bases are TGTGCCGTCAAGAGGGGGCGTTCCTATGGCTACACCTTC. Its translation is CAVKRGRSYGYTF.

The V and J genes are TRBV5-3 and TRBJ2-1, with a possible D match to TRBD2 (7 bases). TRBV5-3 falls under the ORF class, with uncertain function. The CDR3 has 16 amino acids. Trimming removed 0 bases from V and 6 bases from J, with 16 bases in between. The CDR3 DNA reads as TGTGCCAGAAGCTTGGTAGGGGGAGGGGGGGGCAATGAGCAGTTCTTC. Residues: CARSLVGGGGGNEQFF.

This chain joins TRBV30 and TRBJ2-1, with unresolved D. The CDR3 extends over 15 amino acids. Per germline, CDR1 GTSNPN and CDR2 SVGIG (reference sequence). Trimming stripped 2 bases from V and 6 bases from J, with 17 bases between. This CDR3 reads CAWSRVSPRFNEQFF. The CDR3 DNA is TGTGCCTGGAGTCGAGTGTCCCCCCGGTTCAATGAGCAGTTCTTC. Full variable domain (rest looked up from reference TRBV30 and TRBJ2-1): SQTIHQWPATLVQPVGSPLSLECTVEGTSNPNLYWYRQAAGRGLQLLFYSVGIGQISSEVPQNLSASRPQDRQFILSSKKLLLSDSGFYLCAWSRVSPRFNEQFFGPGTRLTVL.

The chain has TRBV7-9 and TRBJ1-6, with 7 bases aligning to TRBD1. The CDR3 is 15 amino acids. Germline assignment: CDR1 SEHNR and CDR2 FQNEAQ (reference sequence). Trimming removed 5 bases from V and 7 bases from J; junction bases left unmatched: 8. CDR3 in amino acids: CASSPARGQNSPLHF. DNA for the CDR3: TGTGCCAGCAGCCCCGCGAGGGGGCAGAATTCACCCCTCCACTTT.

The chain has TRBV5-4 and TRBJ1-5; possible D gene TRBD1, 6 bases. The CDR3 is 13 amino acids. Looked up from germline, CDR1 is SGHNT and CDR2 is YYREEE (reference sequence). With 0 bases removed from V and 5 bases from J, the gap between germline ends came to 6 bases. The CDR3 loop is CASSLDRDQPQHF. The CDR3 nucleotides are TGTGCCAGCAGCTTGGACAGGGATCAGCCCCAGCATTTT. Using reference TRBV5-4 and TRBJ1-5 for the parts outside the CDR3, the full variable domain is ETGVTQSPTHLIKTRGQQVTLRCSSQSGHNTVSWYQQALGQGPQFIFQYYREEENGRGNFPPRFSGLQFPNYSSELNVNALELDDSALYLCASSLDRDQPQHFGDGTRLSIL.

The genes are TRBV27 and TRBJ2-7, with a tentative D call TRBD2 (5 bases). This CDR3 spans 13 amino acids. Germline-derived CDR1 and CDR2 are MNHEY and SMNVEV (reference sequence). Trimming left V 5 bases short and J 2 bases short, with 10 bases between. The CDR3 loop is CASSLHGTYEQYF. CDR3 nucleotide sequence: TGTGCCAGCAGTCTCCACGGGACCTACGAGCAGTACTTC.

The rearrangement joins TRBV5-1 to TRBJ2-5; 8 bases line up with TRBD2. The CDR3 has 14 residues. J was trimmed by 3 bases and V by 0 bases; bases with no gene match: 1. Germline CDR1 SGHRS, CDR2 YFSETQ. In nucleotides, the CDR3 is TGCGCCAGCAGCTTGGGAGCGGGAGAAGAGACCCAGTACTTC. Protein sequence: CASSLGAGEETQYF.

The J gene is TRBJ2-5, the V gene TRBV4-1, with D tentatively TRBD2 (6 bases). CDR1 and CDR2 (germline): MGHRA, YSYEKL. This CDR3 contains 13 residues. Trimming pared 4 bases from V and 2 bases from J, leaving 8 bases between. CDR3 in DNA: TGCGCCAGCAGCCGGGACTTTCAAGAGACCCAGTACTTC. This sequence encodes CASSRDFQETQYF.

The rearrangement joins TRBV7-9 to TRBJ2-7; the D gene is possibly TRBD2 (6 bases). Germline CDR1 SEHNR, CDR2 FQNEAQ (reference sequence). CDR3 size: 15 residues. The ends were cut back, 5 bases at V and 3 bases at J, with 17 bases in the middle. CDR3 region: CASSPAGRDFYEQYF. DNA of the CDR3: TGTGCCAGCAGCCCGGCGGGCAGGGACTTCTACGAGCAGTACTTC. Complete variable domain (other parts from reference TRBV7-9 and TRBJ2-7): DTGVSQNPRHKITKRGQNVTFRCDPISEHNRLYWYRQTLGQGPEFLTYFQNEAQLEKSRLLSDRFSAERPKGSFSTLEIQRTEQGDSAMYLCASSPAGRDFYEQYFGPGTRLTVT.

The chain is built from TRBV4-1 and TRBJ2-5; TRBD2 aligns across 15 bases. The CDR3 totals 15 residues. Germline CDR1 is MGHRA and CDR2 is YSYEKL. Trimming removed 5 bases from V and 5 bases from J; junction bases left unmatched: 3. The CDR3 coding sequence is TGCGCCAGCAGCAACGGACTAGCGGGAGGGGAGACCCAGTACTTC. The encoded protein is CASSNGLAGGETQYF.

This chain connects TRBV6-1 to TRBJ2-5; TRBD1 might be the D (6 bases). The CDR3 has 16 amino acids. Germline CDR1 and CDR2: MNHNS and SASEGT. The V gene lost 0 bases and the J gene lost 3 bases, with 14 bases spanning the gap. CDR3 DNA: TGTGCCAGCAGTGAAGCGACCCTCCGGGACAAAGAGACCCAGTACTTC. Its protein is CASSEATLRDKETQYF.

The chain carries TRBV10-3 and TRBJ2-5, with 8 bases lining up with TRBD1. Near its end, the DNA agrees better with TRBJ2-7, so the J call may be wrong. In germline, CDR1 is ENHRY, CDR2 SYGVKD. The CDR3 sequence is 14 residues long. CDR3 in amino acids: CAISDRRQGTEQYF. The CDR3 DNA is TGTGCCATCAGTGATAGGAGACAGGGGACCGAGCAGTACTTC.

With respect to this clone: The germline gene is not matched at one end of the junction; a read error may be the cause. Other DNA sequences in this sample translate to the same CDR3. The rearrangement uses TRBV4-2 and TRBJ2-1; D may be TRBD2 (6 bases). The CDR3 consists of 17 residues. Looked up from germline, CDR1 is LGHNA and CDR2 is YNFKEQ. The CDR3 region is CASSLYGAGSPYNEQFF. CDR3 DNA sequence: TGTGCCAGCAGCCTCTACGGGGCGGGATCGCCGTACAATGAACAGTTCTTC.

The gene calls are TRBV14 and TRBJ1-3; TRBD1 is a possible D gene (5 bases). Germline V lookup: CDR1 SGHDN, CDR2 FVKESK. Trimming took off 2 bases at V and 2 bases at J, with 16 bases between the two ends. The CDR3 is made up of 17 amino acids. CDR3 DNA sequence: TGTGCCAGCAGCCAAAGTTGGGGACTTACCCCTGGAAACACCATATATTTT. This translates into CASSQSWGLTPGNTIYF.

Details on this clone: At one end the junction does not follow the germline gene, possibly because of a read error. The CDR3 is CASRRVGAANEILFF. CDR3 DNA: TGTGCCAGCAGACGGGTGGGGGCAGCTAATGAAATACTGTTTTTT. This chain links TRBV6-6 with TRBJ1-4, with D possibly TRBD1 on 6 matching bases. This CDR3 comprises 15 residues. Germline CDR1 and CDR2: MNHNY and SVGAGI (reference sequence).

This clone was observed a few times. The V call is TRBV27, the J call TRBJ2-3; D is possibly TRBD1 (6 bases). Trimming stripped 3 bases from V and 0 bases from J, with 16 bases between. The CDR3 has 17 residues. Germline V gene data show CDR1 as MNHEY and CDR2 as SMNVEV (reference sequence). The DNA of the CDR3 is TGTGCCAGCAGTTTCCTAACAGGGAGCGGCAGCACAGATACGCAGTATTTT. Protein: CASSFLTGSGSTDTQYF.

The chain recombines TRBV1 with TRBJ2-6; the listed D gene, TRBD2, was not tested against the DNA. TRBV1 is flagged as a pseudogene. CDR3 length: 20 residues. DNA for the CDR3: TGCACCAGCAGCCAGGGGAAGTTCAGCGGGATTTCCTCTGGGGCCAACGTCCTGACTTTC. Protein sequence: CTSSQGKFSGISSGANVLTF.

The chain recombines TRBV6-6 with TRBJ1-3; D possibly corresponds to TRBD1 (6 bases). Between the trimmed V and J ends, which lost 0 bases and 0 bases, there was a span of 9 bases. Germline loops: CDR1 MNHNY, CDR2 SVGAGI (reference sequence). This CDR3 is 16 amino acids long. CDR3 coding DNA: TGTGCCAGCAGTTACTCCACAGGGACCTCTGGAAACACCATATATTTT. Residues: CASSYSTGTSGNTIYF.

The chain combines TRBV2 with TRBJ1-1; D is possibly TRBD1 (5 bases). Trimming removed 3 bases from V and 5 bases from J, with 10 bases in between. This CDR3 contains 13 residues. Germline CDR1 reads SNHLY; CDR2 reads FYNNEI. This CDR3 reads CASSDRARTEAFF. CDR3 nucleotide sequence: TGTGCCAGCAGTGACAGGGCGAGGACTGAAGCTTTCTTT.

Only one count was recorded for this clone. V and J are TRBV5-1 and TRBJ2-2; 7 bases align to TRBD1. Germline CDR1 and CDR2: SGHRS and YFSETQ. The CDR3 contains 15 residues. Trimming took 0 bases from V and 5 from J; bases not matched to a gene: 4. The CDR3 region has the DNA TGCGCCAGCAGCTTGGAAGGGGGCGCGACCGGGGAGCTGTTTTTT. Protein product: CASSLEGGATGELFF.

This clone was seen a handful of times. This chain connects TRBV4-2 to TRBJ2-3; D may be TRBD2 (5 bases). The CDR3 consists of 15 residues. Trimming left V 4 bases short and J 2 bases short, with 13 bases between. Germline V gives CDR1 LGHNA, CDR2 YNFKEQ. CDR3 loop: CASSRRGKNTDTQYF. The CDR3 nucleotides are TGTGCCAGCAGCCGACGGGGAAAGAACACAGATACGCAGTATTTT.

The rearrangement links TRBV21-1 to TRBJ1-2; TRBD1 is the table's D call, not checked against the DNA. TRBV21-1 has pseudogene status. The CDR3 extends over 15 amino acids. CDR3 loop: CASSKGVGQGRGYTF. DNA of the CDR3: TGTGCCAGCAGCAAAGGGGTTGGACAGGGTCGGGGCTACACCTTC.

The chain couples TRBV7-9 to TRBJ2-1; 13 nucleotides align to TRBD2. Germline trimming cut 5 bases from V and 5 bases from J; bases unmatched to any gene: 15. The V gene's germline CDR1 is SEHNR and CDR2 FQNEAQ (reference sequence). There are 19 residues in the CDR3. The CDR3 coding sequence is TGTGCCAGCAGCCAACATACTAGCGGGAGGGCCAGGGCCCACAATGAGCAGTTCTTC. It encodes CASSQHTSGRARAHNEQFF.

This chain uses TRBV7-9 with TRBJ1-4; 7 nucleotides line up with TRBD1. The CDR3 has 18 amino acids. Germline V gene data show CDR1 as SEHNR and CDR2 as FQNEAQ (reference sequence). Germline trimming cut 5 bases from V and 0 bases from J; bases unmatched to any gene: 12. The CDR3, as DNA: TGTGCCAGCAGCCTACCACAGGGGAAGCTTGCAACTAATGAAAAACTGTTTTTT. It is translated as CASSLPQGKLATNEKLFF.

The V and J genes are TRBV11-2 and TRBJ1-4, with 12 bases identical to TRBD1. The CDR3 is 17 amino acids. Germline CDR1 reads SGHAT; CDR2 reads FQNNGV. The V and J ends lost 6 bases and 4 bases, in that order; junction bases with no gene match: 9. CDR3 bases: TGTGCCAGCAGAGCGCCGGGACAGGGGGCGATTAATGAAAAACTGTTTTTT. Protein product: CASRAPGQGAINEKLFF.

The chain links TRBV6-6 to TRBJ1-5; possible D gene TRBD1, 5 bases. The CDR3 is 13 residues long. V gave up 8 bases and J gave up 4 bases, with 12 bases separating them. Germline V gene data show CDR1 as MNHNY and CDR2 as SVGAGI (reference sequence). The CDR3 is CASAGGGNQPQHF. CDR3 coding DNA: TGTGCCAGCGCCGGGGGGGGGAATCAGCCCCAGCATTTT.

The chain carries TRBV6-1 and TRBJ1-6; 8 bases are a match to TRBD1. CDR3 length: 15 amino acids. The germline gives CDR1 MNHNS, CDR2 SASEGT. The J segment lost 4 bases and the V segment lost 8 bases, leaving 7 bases of the junction unmatched. The CDR3 bases are TGTGCCAGCCAGGACAGGGCTAATTATAATTCACCCCTCCACTTT. Protein sequence: CASQDRANYNSPLHF.

The genes are TRBV5-1 and TRBJ2-1; 11 nucleotides match TRBD2. The V and J ends lost 1 base and 6 bases, in that order; junction bases with no gene match: 6. This CDR3 spans 16 amino acids. Germline V CDR1 and CDR2: SGHRS, YFSETQ. CDR3 DNA sequence: TGCGCCAGCAGCTTGAGCCTAGCGGGAGGAGGCAATGAGCAGTTCTTC. Residues: CASSLSLAGGGNEQFF.